This TCR beta chain was sequenced during a study of CD8 T cells in Susac syndrome. Treatment-naive patients with stable or active relapsing-remitting disease served as multiple sclerosis controls. The RNA, roughly 0.45 to 1 ug, was put through reverse transcription using random hexamers. An immunoSEQ multiplex PCR generated amplified TCR beta CDR3 products spanning 54 Vbeta and 13 Jbeta. TCRdb redid the calling of the immunoSEQ multiplex PCR reads with MiXCR, one entry per CDR3 protein. The sample contains about 210,000 distinct CDR3 sequences, about 96% of which appear only once. Trimming shortened V by 3 bases and J by 5 bases, and 17 bases separated the two germline ends. Germline CDR1 MNHEY, CDR2 SMNVEV (reference sequence). This CDR3 is built from 16 residues.

The sequence derives from a human donor with multiple sclerosis. The chain recombines TRBV27 with TRBJ2-1; D might be TRBD1 or TRBD2, each matching 5 bases. The sample comprised CD4+ T cells from PBMCs. CDR3 protein: CASSFGSGDRNNEQFF. The CDR3 DNA sequence: TGTGCCAGCAGTTTCGGTAGTGGGGACCGAAACAATGAGCAGTTCTTC.